Given below is one T cell receptor (beta chain) in context. Authors' data handling: By means of reference gene primer amplification, nucleated cell counts were estimated. Assay: immunoSEQ multiplex PCR; the TCRdb copy retains only in-frame clones and omits some. For V, J and clone size, that table is used; D and trimming come from the DNA. The sample lists 50,000 to 70,000 clones, more than 65% occurring once. The sample belongs to a study of blood T cell repertoires in COVID-19. Overall study: The United States, Italy and Spain provided the acute and convalescent COVID-19 samples.

This sequence was found in a woman aged 55-70 years with acute or convalescent COVID-19. The sequencing input was peripheral blood.

The CDR3 DNA is TGTGCCAGCAGCCAAGAAGGCGGGGGCCTCAGCACAGATACGCAGTATTTT. Protein sequence: CASSQEGGGLSTDTQYF. V and J are TRBV4-2 and TRBJ2-3; a possible D gene is TRBD2 (7 bases). In germline, CDR1 is LGHNA, CDR2 YNFKEQ. V was trimmed by 0 bases and J by 0 bases, leaving 13 bases between them. CDR3 length equals 17 residues.